This T cell receptor (beta chain) was profiled in a study of shared clonotypes between healthy human individuals. Evenly divided among several immunoSEQ plates was the genomic DNA of each subset. Measured with immunoSEQ multiplex PCR; TCRdb has only the in-frame clones, and not every one. The repertoire holds about 180,000 clones, with roughly 91% as singletons. The source material was naive CD4+ T cells sorted from blood. The subset was: CD45RA+ positively selected. The receptor's source is a woman in her 30s in good health.

CDR3 in amino acids: CASSQERTSYEQYF. The CDR3 DNA sequence: TGTGCCAGCAGCCAAGAGAGGACCAGCTACGAGCAGTACTTC. The chain combines TRBV4-2 with TRBJ2-7, with unresolved D. V was clipped by 0 bases and J by 3 bases, with 9 bases between them. The CDR3 has 14 residues. Germline V gene data show CDR1 as LGHNA and CDR2 as YNFKEQ.